The sequence of this T cell receptor (beta chain) was determined in a study of beta chain features in type 1 diabetes. The study's findings and limits: Among patients with Type 1 diabetes, TCRB CDR3s were moderately but significantly shorter in every one of the four CD4+ subsets. Naive, central memory and regulatory TCRB repertoires appeared more similar among patients than healthy donors.

What was sequenced were expressed TCRB transcripts, since all of the isolated RNA had been reverse transcribed. The data were produced by immunoSEQ multiplex PCR, yet TCRdb's version contains in-frame clones alone and is incomplete. The table shows over 650,000 clones, with roughly 13% occurring only once. V dropped 4 bases and J dropped 4 bases, with 20 bases sitting between them. The CDR3 sequence is 16 residues long. CDR1 is SGHDT, CDR2 YYEEEE, per germline. For this clone: The antigen is not known.

Cells sorted by CD45RO/CCR7/CD25/CD127/CD95/CD27 comprised CD4+ naive, central memory, regulatory and stem cell-like memory cells. What was sequenced was naive CD4+ T cells from blood. This chain links TRBV5-6 with TRBJ1-2, with D maybe TRBD1 (6 bases). The source of this sequence is a man between 18 and 35 years old with type 1 diabetes. CDR3 sequence: CASSVKRQARSYGYTF. In DNA, the CDR3 is TGTGCCAGCAGCGTTAAAAGACAGGCCCGCTCCTATGGCTACACCTTC.